Presented here are 29 T cell receptor beta chains from one specimen sequenced in a study of cytotoxic CD8 clonotypes in ibrutinib-treated CLL (dated by TCRdb to the early 2020s). Library preparation employed the immunoSEQ multiplex PCR assay. TCRdb retrieved this table from immuneACCESS and kept in-frame rearrangements only. Not all clones are present; in checked studies, unresolved V genes account for under half, and no reason is known for the remainder. This sample gives approximately 300,000 clones in total; 80% of them show up just once. Jointly, the top ten make up over 5.5% of the sample. The specimen was PBMCs, collected before ibrutinib treatment. The receptors stem from a human donor with chronic lymphocytic leukemia.

The chain links TRBV10-3 to TRBJ2-7; 7 bases are a match to TRBD1. This CDR3 spans 14 amino acids. Trimming at V came to 9 bases and at J to 3 bases, leaving 11 bases not matched to a gene. Germline V lookup: CDR1 ENHRY, CDR2 SYGVKD. As DNA, the CDR3 is TGTGCCATAGGATCCGGGACAGACATCTACGAGCAGTACTTC. It codes for CAIGSGTDIYEQYF.

The chain combines TRBV10-3 with TRBJ2-1; D is uncertain. This CDR3 is built from 12 residues. The V and J ends lost 4 bases and 6 bases respectively, with 7 bases between them. Germline CDR1 reads ENHRY; CDR2 reads SYGVKD. CDR3 sequence (DNA): TGTGCCATCAGTGCGATGGGCAATGAGCAGTTCTTC. It encodes CAISAMGNEQFF.

This clone was counted once. The chain combines TRBV7-8 with TRBJ2-5; D unclear. The V end was cut by 3 bases, the J end by 4 bases, with 12 bases between. The germline V gene has CDR1 SGHVS and CDR2 FQNEAQ. The CDR3 extends over 14 amino acids. The CDR3 coding sequence is TGTGCCAGCAGCTTCGTCGGAGTTCCAGAGACCCAGTACTTC. As protein: CASSFVGVPETQYF.

This clone was recorded a few times. V is TRBV16 and J is TRBJ2-7, with a possible D match to TRBD1 (6 bases). Germline V gene lookup returns CDR1 KGHSY and CDR2 FQNENV. Trimming left V 0 bases short and J 0 bases short, with 9 bases between. This CDR3 comprises 15 residues. For the CDR3, the DNA is TGTGCCAGCAGCCAATCAGGACAGAGCTCCTACGAGCAGTACTTC. Its translation is CASSQSGQSSYEQYF.

The chain recombines TRBV10-3 with TRBJ2-3; TRBD2 might be the D (5 bases). CDR1 and CDR2 (germline): ENHRY, SYGVKD. There are 21 residues in the CDR3. V was clipped by 1 base and J by 0 bases, with 26 bases between them. The chain's CDR3 is CAISEYKARAAADTSTDTQYF. The CDR3 DNA sequence: TGTGCCATCAGTGAGTACAAGGCCCGTGCTGCAGCGGATACTAGCACAGATACGCAGTATTTT.

In its sample, this clone was seen a few times. The gene calls are TRBV4-1 and TRBJ2-2; D call uncertain. Trimming removed 5 bases at V and 0 bases at J, with 7 bases between. Germline V CDR1 and CDR2: MGHRA, YSYEKL. The CDR3 runs 14 residues. The CDR3 DNA reads TGCGCCAGCAGCAACGAGGCGAACACCGGGGAGCTGTTTTTT. Its translation is CASSNEANTGELFF.

This clone was counted a few times. This sequence joins TRBV19 and TRBJ2-7; 11 positions agree with TRBD1. This CDR3 region has 15 residues. The V gene's germline CDR1 is LNHDA and CDR2 SQIVND (reference sequence). V was pared by 5 bases and J by 0 bases, with 3 bases of the junction left unmatched. The CDR3, as DNA: TGTGCCAGTAGTTCCGGGACAGGGGGCTCCTACGAGCAGTACTTC. This translates into CASSSGTGGSYEQYF. The whole variable domain, filled in from reference TRBV19 and TRBJ2-7, reads DGGITQSPKYLFRKEGQNVTLSCEQNLNHDAMYWYRQDPGQGLRLIYYSQIVNDFQKGDIAEGYSVSREKKESFPLTVTSAQKNPTAFYLCASSSGTGGSYEQYFGPGTRLTVT.

This sequence joins TRBV2 and TRBJ1-4, with D possibly being TRBD1 (5 bases). The length of the CDR3 is 12 residues. The germline CDR1 and CDR2 sequences are SNHLY and FYNNEI. The V gene lost 8 bases and the J gene lost 8 bases, with 12 bases spanning the gap. This CDR3 reads CASGRDSEKLFF. The CDR3, as DNA: TGTGCCAGCGGCCGGGACTCCGAAAAACTGTTTTTT.

V gene TRBV7-2 combines with J gene TRBJ2-2; 8 nucleotides align to TRBD1. Germline CDR1 is SGHTA and CDR2 is FQGNSA. This CDR3 spans 16 amino acids. V lost 3 bases, J lost 4 bases, and 7 bases stayed unmatched. The CDR3 is CASSFGQGASTGELFF. The CDR3 region has the DNA TGTGCCAGCAGCTTCGGACAGGGTGCGAGCACCGGGGAGCTGTTTTTT.

In its sample, this clone was seen once. This chain links TRBV27 with TRBJ2-7; D possibly corresponds to TRBD1 (5 bases). CDR1 MNHEY and CDR2 SMNVEV come from the germline V gene (reference sequence). V was clipped by 5 bases and J by 2 bases, with 10 bases between them. The length of the CDR3 is 13 residues. As DNA, the CDR3 is TGTGCCAGCAGTCCCCTGGACACCTACGAGCAGTACTTC. Protein sequence: CASSPLDTYEQYF.

This chain connects TRBV28 to TRBJ2-7; 9 bases align to TRBD2. V dropped 3 bases and J dropped 9; count of bases not matched to a gene: 6. CDR1 is MDHEN, CDR2 SYDVKM, per germline. The CDR3 has 13 residues. CDR3 sequence reads: CASSFVAGEAQYF. The CDR3 DNA reads TGTGCCAGCAGTTTCGTAGCGGGAGAGGCGCAGTACTTC.

The chain is built from TRBV5-8 and TRBJ1-1, with D possibly matching TRBD1 (5 bases). V lost 4 bases and J 11 bases, leaving 12 bases between the germline ends. This CDR3 has 11 amino acids. Germline V gene sequence: CDR1 SGHTS, CDR2 YDEGEE. CDR3 bases: TGTGCCAGCAGCCAAGGGGCTTCGGCTTTCTTT. It encodes CASSQGASAFF. The variable domain in full, with the rest retrieved from reference TRBV5-8 and TRBJ1-1, is EAGVTQSPTHLIKTRGQQATLRCSPISGHTSVYWYQQALGLGLQFLLWYDEGEERNRGNFPPRFSGRQFPNYSSELNVNALELEDSALYLCASSQGASAFFGQGTRLTVV.

The chain is built from TRBV4-2 and TRBJ1-4; the D gene is possibly TRBD1 (6 bases). The germline V and J ends were trimmed by 1 base and 6 bases, with 12 bases remaining between them. CDR1 and CDR2 (germline): LGHNA, YNFKEQ. The CDR3 is made up of 15 amino acids. The CDR3 sequence is CASSQAGAGDEKLFF. CDR3 sequence (DNA): TGTGCCAGCAGCCAAGCAGGGGCGGGGGATGAAAAACTGTTTTTT.

This clone was counted a single time. The chain is built from TRBV10-3 and TRBJ2-2; D is perhaps TRBD1 or TRBD2 (5 bases each). The germline CDR1 and CDR2 sequences are ENHRY and SYGVKD. Between the trimmed V and J ends, which lost 6 bases and 1 base, there was a span of 6 bases. CDR3 length equals 13 residues. CDR3 in amino acids: CAIRGENTGELFF. CDR3 bases: TGTGCCATCAGGGGGGAGAACACCGGGGAGCTGTTTTTT.

The chain links TRBV10-1 to TRBJ2-7, with D possibly matching TRBD1 (6 bases). CDR3 length: 15 amino acids. Germline CDR1 WNHNN, CDR2 SYGVQD (reference sequence). With 4 bases removed from V and 3 bases from J, the gap between germline ends came to 16 bases. The CDR3 bases are TGCGCCAGCAGTGGTCCATTCGGACAGCACTACGAGCAGTACTTC. It codes for CASSGPFGQHYEQYF.

This chain links TRBV7-2 with TRBJ2-7; D not resolved. Germline V gene data show CDR1 as SGHTA and CDR2 as FQGNSA. V was cut by 2 bases and J by 2 bases, with 13 bases left in between. The CDR3 is 15 amino acids. In DNA form, the CDR3 reads TGTGCCAGCAGCTTATCCGGGTCCGCCACCTACGAGCAGTACTTC. Amino acids: CASSLSGSATYEQYF.

The chain uses TRBV15 and TRBJ2-5; no firm D call. The CDR3 length is 15 residues. The V gene's germline CDR1 is LNHNV and CDR2 YYDKDF (reference sequence). Trimming left V 1 base short and J 7 bases short, with 16 bases between. CDR3 sequence (DNA): TGTGCCACCAGCAGAGGGAGATCGTTAGGTGGGACCCAGTACTTC. Its protein is CATSRGRSLGGTQYF. The full variable domain, its missing parts supplied by reference TRBV15 and TRBJ2-5, is DAMVIQNPRYQVTQFGKPVTLSCSQTLNHNVMYWYQQKSSQAPKLLFHYYDKDFNNEADTPDNFQSRRPNTSFCFLDIRSPGLGDTAMYLCATSRGRSLGGTQYFGPGTRLLVL.

This clone occurred a few times. The chain links TRBV25-1 to TRBJ2-1; D ambiguous. Germline lookup yields CDR1 MGHDK and CDR2 SYGVNS. There are 14 residues in the CDR3. Trimming took 3 bases from V and 0 from J, leaving 6 bases between them. CDR3 coding DNA: TGTGCCAGCAGTGACAGCTTCTCCTACAATGAGCAGTTCTTC. Its protein is CASSDSFSYNEQFF.

Only a few counts were recorded for this clone. The V call is TRBV28, the J call TRBJ2-7; a weak D match, TRBD2 (5 bases). Trimming left V 10 bases short and J 4 bases short, with 14 bases between. The CDR3 runs 12 residues. Germline loops: CDR1 MDHEN, CDR2 SYDVKM. Here the CDR3 reads CAIGPTGYEQYF. For the CDR3, the DNA is TGTGCCATTGGGCCCACGGGGTACGAGCAGTACTTC.

The chain uses TRBV5-1 and TRBJ2-5, with TRBD1 matching 8 bases. V shed 3 bases, J shed 3 bases, and the junction held 1 base outside the gene matches. The CDR3 consists of 13 residues. Germline CDR1 SGHRS, CDR2 YFSETQ. CDR3 protein: CASSWGQEETQYF. The CDR3 nucleotides read TGCGCCAGCAGCTGGGGACAGGAAGAGACCCAGTACTTC.

CDR3 sequence: CAWSYDRVSGNTIYF. The CDR3 DNA reads as TGTGCCTGGAGTTACGACAGGGTATCGGGAAACACCATATATTTT. V and J are TRBV30 and TRBJ1-3, with 7 nucleotides matching TRBD1. This CDR3 spans 15 amino acids. Germline CDR1 GTSNPN, CDR2 SVGIG (reference sequence). The junction had 8 bases not matched to a gene; V was cut back by 2 bases and J by 4 bases.

The chain has TRBV18 and TRBJ2-1; 11 bases map to TRBD2. The CDR3 length is 17 residues. Trimming cost V 3 bases and J 6 bases; bases outside gene matches: 10. Germline loops: CDR1 KGHSH, CDR2 LQKENI. The CDR3 protein is CASSPRLAGPSGNEQFF. Here the CDR3 DNA reads TGTGCCAGCTCACCCCGACTAGCGGGACCTTCAGGCAATGAGCAGTTCTTC.

This clone was detected only a few times. This chain links TRBV6-5 with TRBJ2-7, with 9 bases fitting TRBD1. V trimming: 5 bases; J trimming: 5 bases; junction bases outside the gene matches: 4. The V gene's germline CDR1 is MNHEY and CDR2 SVGAGI. The CDR3 is 13 amino acids. CDR3 loop: CASSNRDRDEQYF. The CDR3 nucleotides read TGTGCCAGCAGTAACCGGGACAGGGACGAGCAGTACTTC.

The rearrangement uses TRBV5-1 and TRBJ2-2, with 7 nucleotides matching TRBD2. J was trimmed by 2 bases and V by 4 bases; bases with no gene match: 8. Germline-derived CDR1 and CDR2 are SGHRS and YFSETQ. The CDR3 has 16 amino acids. CDR3: CASSPEPSGNTGELFF. DNA for the CDR3: TGCGCCAGCAGCCCAGAGCCTAGCGGCAACACCGGGGAGCTGTTTTTT.

The table lists this clone with a count of one. The chain recombines TRBV29-1 with TRBJ2-5, with 11 nucleotides matching TRBD2. The germline V gene encodes CDR1 SQVTM and CDR2 ANQGSEA. The CDR3 covers 15 residues. Germline trimming cut 6 bases from V and 0 bases from J; bases unmatched to any gene: 6. For the CDR3, the DNA is TGCAGCGTGATACCGGGACTAGCGGACCAAGAGACCCAGTACTTC. Translation gives CSVIPGLADQETQYF. The variable domain in full, completed from reference TRBV29-1 and TRBJ2-5, reads SAVISQKPSRDICQRGTSLTIQCQVDSQVTMMFWYRQQPGQSLTLIATANQGSEATYESGFVIDKFPISRPNLTFSTLTVSNMSPEDSSIYLCSVIPGLADQETQYFGPGTRLLVL.

The chain joins TRBV20-1 to TRBJ2-1; D might be TRBD1 (5 bases). V lost 1 base and J 10 bases, leaving 8 bases between the germline ends. The CDR3 is 11 residues long. Per germline, CDR1 DFQATT and CDR2 SNEGSKA (reference sequence). This CDR3 is CSARASGEQFF. In DNA form, the CDR3 reads TGCAGTGCTAGAGCCTCAGGGGAGCAGTTCTTC.

This clone was recorded only once. This chain links TRBV6-5 with TRBJ2-5; 8 nucleotides align to TRBD1. The CDR3 consists of 13 residues. Germline trimming cut 6 bases from V and 3 bases from J; bases unmatched to any gene: 3. CDR1 MNHEY and CDR2 SVGAGI come from the germline V gene. DNA for the CDR3: TGTGCCAGCAGCCCGGACAGGGAAGAGACCCAGTACTTC. Translation: CASSPDREETQYF.

This chain joins TRBV5-1 and TRBJ2-1; D gene ambiguous. V lost 0 bases and J lost 8, with 6 bases in between. The germline V gene encodes CDR1 SGHRS and CDR2 YFSETQ. The CDR3 is made up of 12 amino acids. The CDR3 DNA reads as TGCGCCAGCAGCTTGGGAGCAGATGAGCAGTTCTTC. It yields the protein CASSLGADEQFF.

Details on this clone: One end of the junction varies from germline; a read error may be responsible. The chain joins TRBV9 to TRBJ1-5; 12 bases align to TRBD1. The CDR3 length is 15 residues. Germline V gives CDR1 SGDLS, CDR2 YYNGEE. Here the CDR3 DNA reads TGTGCCAGCGGCGTGGGACAGGGGGCCCTTCAGCCCCAGCATTTT. This codes for CASGVGQGALQPQHF.